This is a list of T cell receptor beta chains from one sample in a study of control samples from healthy donors and cancer patients. Here immunoSEQ multiplex PCR was the method, and the copy in TCRdb shows in-frame clones only, minus some. The table records 390,000 or so clones, 90% of them present only once. Source material: PBMCs. All receptors come from a man aged 35-49 years with head and neck cancer. Each CDR3 is given with its conserved first and last residue. Fields, in order: clone size, J gene, V gene, CDR3 length, CDR3 protein. Size is stated for part of the rows, as once, few or many counts, or as a class when the clone is expanded.

.	TRBJ2-3	TRBV29-1	14	CSVEKRLSTDTQYF
.	TRBJ2-5	TRBV2	12	CASSDVRETQYF
.	TRBJ1-1	TRBV11-3	13	CASSFQGNTEAFF
.	TRBJ1-4	TRBV21-1	14	CASSKHWVAEKLFF
.	TRBJ2-3	TRBV11-2	16	CASSPSERGRTDTQYF
.	TRBJ1-1	TRBV5-1	14	CASSLLDRNTEAFF
.	TRBJ2-1	TRBV14	15	CASSLGLAGGPGQFF
.	TRBJ2-7	TRBV19	15	CASSGPGTGPYEQYF
.	TRBJ1-4	TRBV30	13	CAWSVRENEKLFF
.	TRBJ1-1	TRBV4-1	15	CASSQGQEALTEAFF
.	TRBJ1-1	TRBV5-6	13	CASSSGRNTEAFF
.	TRBJ1-1	TRBV3-1/TRBV3-2	12	CASSQGDMRAFF
.	TRBJ2-5	TRBV21-1	14	CASSKVDSQETQYF
.	TRBJ2-2	TRBV9	16	CASSPRGSANTGELFF
.	TRBJ1-5	TRBV4-3	13	CASSQQQGQPQHF
.	TRBJ2-5	TRBV6-5	13	CASRTGPKGTQYF
once	TRBJ2-5	TRBV4-1	12	CASSQDRTTQYF
.	TRBJ1-4	TRBV4-1	16	CASSQDEGARGEKLFF
.	TRBJ2-7	TRBV30	14	CAWRDSGRIYEQYF
.	TRBJ1-1	TRBV7-3	13	CASSFNLNTEAFF
once	TRBJ1-5	TRBV3-1/TRBV3-2	15	CASSAGTGVHQPQHF
.	TRBJ1-5	TRBV19	13	CASTSGMGQPQHF
.	TRBJ1-4	TRBV4-1	18	CASSQDRGQGQLNEKLFF
.	TRBJ2-3	TRBV5-1	15	CASSPGTGSPDTQYF
.	TRBJ2-3	TRBV12-3/TRBV12-4	13	CARTSGLTDTQYF
.	TRBJ2-5	TRBV5-4	15	CASSLWTSGGETQYF
.	TRBJ2-7	TRBV9	16	CASSVGSGQGVSEQYF
.	TRBJ2-2	TRBV27	13	CASSLWESGELFF
.	TRBJ2-2	TRBV7-3	17	CASSLMSGGENTGELFF
.	TRBJ2-1	TRBV2	14	CASYGTVLYNEQFF
.	TRBJ2-7	TRBV11-1	16	CASSLDSGLGIHEQYF
.	TRBJ2-1	TRBV3-1/TRBV3-2	11	CASSLQNEQFF
.	TRBJ1-1	TRBV3-1/TRBV3-2	14	CASSQDIGGSEAFF
.	TRBJ2-5	TRBV5-1	16	CASSLGASTLQETQYF
.	TRBJ1-1	TRBV18	15	CASSPSPLTNTEAFF
.	TRBJ2-7	TRBV11-2	12	CASSLVSYEQYF
.	TRBJ1-3	TRBV5-4	16	CASSGGGIQARNTIYF